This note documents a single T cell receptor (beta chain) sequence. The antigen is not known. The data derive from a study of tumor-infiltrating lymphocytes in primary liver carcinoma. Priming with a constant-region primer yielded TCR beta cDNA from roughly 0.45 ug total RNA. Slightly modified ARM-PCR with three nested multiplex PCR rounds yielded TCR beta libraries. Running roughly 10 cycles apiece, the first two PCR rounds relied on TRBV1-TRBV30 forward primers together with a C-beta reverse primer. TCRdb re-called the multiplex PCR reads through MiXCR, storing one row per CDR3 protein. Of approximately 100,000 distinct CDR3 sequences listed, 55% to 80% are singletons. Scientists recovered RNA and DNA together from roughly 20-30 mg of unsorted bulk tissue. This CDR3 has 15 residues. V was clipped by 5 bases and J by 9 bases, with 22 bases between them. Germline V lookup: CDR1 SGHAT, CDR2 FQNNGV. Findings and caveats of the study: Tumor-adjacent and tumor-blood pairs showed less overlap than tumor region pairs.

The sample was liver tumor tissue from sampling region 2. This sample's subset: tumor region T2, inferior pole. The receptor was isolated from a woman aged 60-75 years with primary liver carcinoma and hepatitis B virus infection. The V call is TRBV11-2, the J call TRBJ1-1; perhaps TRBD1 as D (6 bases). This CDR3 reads CASSRHAGGRTQAFF. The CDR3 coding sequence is TGTGCCAGCAGCCGCCATGCCGGGGGGCGGACTCAAGCTTTCTTT.